The 28 T cell receptor beta chains in this list originate from one sample, sequenced in a study of technical replicates of blood from a few donors (dated by TCRdb to the late 2010s). Library creation used the immunoSEQ multiplex PCR assay. TCRdb's version of the immuneACCESS table is confined to in-frame rearrangements and falls short of the full clone set. An unresolved V gene accounts for under half of the shortfall where checked; the remainder is of unknown origin. This sample is represented by tens of thousands of clones; 95% to 96% of them were singletons. The top ten clones comprise 0.2% to 0.25% of the sample. The sequenced sample was T cells isolated from PBMCs. All receptors come from a human donor in good health.

The J gene is TRBJ1-2, the V gene TRBV18; D not resolved. From germline, CDR1 is KGHSH and CDR2 LQKENI. This CDR3 has 18 amino acids. The V end lost 3 bases, the J end lost 3 bases, and 23 bases lay between the germline ends. CDR3 sequence: CASSPSFSSPTMDYGYTF. For the CDR3, the DNA is TGTGCCAGCTCACCCTCCTTTTCGTCGCCTACTATGGACTATGGCTACACCTTC.

The chain links TRBV30 to TRBJ2-1; TRBD2 aligns across 8 bases. Germline CDR1 and CDR2: GTSNPN and SVGIG (reference sequence). The CDR3 is 13 residues long. The trim removed 7 bases at V and 6 bases at J, leaving 8 bases unmatched. CDR3 nucleotide sequence: TGTGCCTTAGACCGGGGGGGTGGCAATGAGCAGTTCTTC. Protein product: CALDRGGGNEQFF.

This clone was seen a few times. The chain uses TRBV10-3 and TRBJ2-5, with 10 bases aligning to TRBD2. J was trimmed by 1 base and V by 3 bases; bases with no gene match: 14. The CDR3 covers 19 residues. The germline gives CDR1 ENHRY, CDR2 SYGVKD. CDR3 nucleotides: TGTGCCATCAGTGAATCCGGACTAGCGGACGGCCCTTTCCAAGAGACCCAGTACTTC. This gives the protein CAISESGLADGPFQETQYF.

CDR3 amino acids: CASSDNDSPLHF. Here the CDR3 DNA reads TGTGCCAGCAGTGACAACGATTCACCCCTCCACTTT. V gene TRBV9 combines with J gene TRBJ1-6, with D hard to call. This CDR3 comprises 12 residues. V was clipped by 5 bases and J by 8 bases, with 8 bases between them. The germline CDR1 and CDR2 sequences are SGDLS and YYNGEE.

The rearrangement joins TRBV5-1 to TRBJ1-2; 9 nucleotides line up with TRBD1. The CDR3 is made up of 14 amino acids. From germline, CDR1 is SGHRS and CDR2 YFSETQ. After removal of 1 base from V and 6 bases from J, the junction contained 4 bases not matched to a gene. In DNA form, the CDR3 reads TGCGCCAGCAGCTTGTGGGACAGGGAGGATGGCTACACCTTC. Its translation is CASSLWDREDGYTF. Drawing the rest from reference TRBV5-1 and TRBJ1-2, the complete variable domain is KAGVTQTPRYLIKTRGQQVTLSCSPISGHRSVSWYQQTPGQGLQFLFEYFSETQRNKGNFPGRFSGRQFSNSRSEMNVSTLELGDSALYLCASSLWDREDGYTFGSGTRLTVV.

The chain carries TRBV4-1 and TRBJ2-1, with TRBD2 matching over 9 bases. Germline-derived CDR1 and CDR2 are MGHRA and YSYEKL. Germline trimming cut 1 base from V and 5 bases from J; bases unmatched to any gene: 0. This CDR3 is 14 amino acids long. The CDR3 DNA follows: TGCGCCAGCAGCCAAGGGACTAGCGACAATGAGCAGTTCTTC. This gives the protein CASSQGTSDNEQFF.

DNA of the CDR3: TGTGCCAGCAGCTTACCTTTAGCGGGAAGCTCCTACAATGAGCAGTTCTTC. This codes for CASSLPLAGSSYNEQFF. The V gene is TRBV7-9, the J gene TRBJ2-1, with 8 bases aligning to TRBD2. V shed 2 bases and J 0 bases; nucleotides not matched to a gene: 6. CDR3 length equals 17 residues. Germline lookup yields CDR1 SEHNR and CDR2 FQNEAQ (reference sequence).

The CDR3 spells CASSLGGDDGKLFF. In nucleotides, the CDR3 is TGTGCCAGCAGCTTAGGGGGGGATGATGGAAAACTGTTTTTT. The V and J genes are TRBV7-8 and TRBJ1-4; maybe TRBD1 (5 bases). Germline V CDR1 and CDR2: SGHVS, FQNEAQ. The CDR3 spans 14 residues. The germline V and J ends were trimmed by 1 base and 10 bases, with 13 bases remaining between them.

The rearrangement uses TRBV2 and TRBJ2-3, with D possibly matching TRBD1 (5 bases). CDR1 and CDR2 (germline): SNHLY, FYNNEI. There are 15 residues in the CDR3. V dropped 2 bases and J dropped 2 bases, with 11 bases sitting between them. CDR3 region: CASSETGIDTDTQYF. CDR3 bases: TGTGCCAGCAGTGAAACAGGCATCGACACAGATACGCAGTATTTT.

The chain uses TRBV6-1 and TRBJ1-1, with unresolved D. This CDR3 has 13 amino acids. The germline CDR1 and CDR2 sequences are MNHNS and SASEGT. V was trimmed by 8 bases and J by 2 bases, leaving 12 bases between them. CDR3 sequence: CASPRGKNTEAFF. CDR3 in DNA: TGTGCCAGCCCCAGAGGGAAAAACACTGAAGCTTTCTTT.

V usage is TRBV4-1 and J usage is TRBJ1-5, with 8 bases fitting TRBD1. Germline assignment: CDR1 MGHRA and CDR2 YSYEKL. This CDR3 has 16 amino acids. Unmatched junction bases numbered 7, after V lost 4 bases and J lost 2 bases. CDR3 DNA: TGCGCCAGCAGCCCGATTGGACAGGGCGGCAATCAGCCCCAGCATTTT. Its translation is CASSPIGQGGNQPQHF.

This chain joins TRBV5-4 and TRBJ1-1, with D possibly matching TRBD1 (5 bases). This CDR3 spans 15 amino acids. The germline V gene encodes CDR1 SGHNT and CDR2 YYREEE (reference sequence). V gave up 4 bases and J gave up 1 base, with 14 bases separating them. The CDR3 here is CASSPQGLSNTEAFF. CDR3 nucleotides: TGTGCCAGCAGCCCCCAGGGACTCTCGAACACTGAAGCTTTCTTT.

The count of this clone is one. The genes are TRBV10-1 and TRBJ2-5; D remains ambiguous. The CDR3 totals 14 residues. The ends were cut back, 3 bases at V and 2 bases at J, with 10 bases in the middle. Per the germline V gene, CDR1 is WNHNN and CDR2 is SYGVQD (reference sequence). The CDR3 reads CASSDAVSQETQYF. In nucleotides, the CDR3 is TGCGCCAGCAGTGATGCGGTCTCTCAAGAGACCCAGTACTTC.

The chain has TRBV6-1 and TRBJ1-4, with TRBD1 identical over 8 bases. The V segment lost 0 bases and the J segment 3 bases; nucleotides outside the gene matches: 0. The germline V gene has CDR1 MNHNS and CDR2 SASEGT. The CDR3 consists of 15 residues. For the CDR3, the DNA is TGTGCCAGCAGTGAAGCGGACAGGGCTAATGAAAAACTGTTTTTT. It is translated as CASSEADRANEKLFF.

The chain uses TRBV4-1 and TRBJ2-1, with 11 nucleotides matching TRBD2. This CDR3 has 17 residues. The germline gives CDR1 MGHRA, CDR2 YSYEKL. V lost 1 base and J lost 8; bases outside the gene matches: 10. CDR3 DNA sequence: TGCGCCAGCAGCCAAGGAAGTAGCGGGAGGGCCTGGGATGAGCAGTTCTTC. Translation: CASSQGSSGRAWDEQFF.

The CDR3 loop reads CASSAAGDTEAFF. The CDR3 nucleotides are TGCGCCAGCAGCGCGGCAGGGGACACTGAAGCTTTCTTT. The rearrangement joins TRBV5-1 to TRBJ1-1; maybe TRBD1 (6 bases). From germline, CDR1 is SGHRS and CDR2 YFSETQ. Trimming pared 4 bases from V and 3 bases from J, leaving 10 bases between. The CDR3 runs 13 residues. The entire variable domain, with the rest obtained from reference TRBV5-1 and TRBJ1-1, is as follows: KAGVTQTPRYLIKTRGQQVTLSCSPISGHRSVSWYQQTPGQGLQFLFEYFSETQRNKGNFPGRFSGRQFSNSRSEMNVSTLELGDSALYLCASSAAGDTEAFFGQGTRLTVV.

Points on this clone: The same CDR3 arises from other DNA sequences in this sample as well. J is TRBJ2-7 and V is TRBV18; D gene unclear. The ends were cut back, 3 bases at V and 0 bases at J, with 9 bases in the middle. The germline gives CDR1 KGHSH, CDR2 LQKENI. This CDR3 contains 14 residues. The DNA of the CDR3 is TGTGCCAGCTCACCGTCAGGAAGCTCCTACGAGCAGTACTTC. Its protein is CASSPSGSSYEQYF. The entire variable domain, with the rest obtained from reference TRBV18 and TRBJ2-7, is as follows: NAGVMQNPRHLVRRRGQEARLRCSPMKGHSHVYWYRQLPEEGLKFMVYLQKENIIDESGMPKERFSAEFPKEGPSILRIQQVVRGDSAAYFCASSPSGSSYEQYFGPGTRLTVT.

V gene TRBV4-2 combines with J gene TRBJ2-3; 9 positions match TRBD2. The V gene's germline CDR1 is LGHNA and CDR2 YNFKEQ. Trimming at V came to 0 bases and at J to 4 bases, leaving 8 bases not matched to a gene. This CDR3 has 17 residues. The CDR3 region is CASSQDLLAGNADTQYF. CDR3 nucleotide sequence: TGTGCCAGCAGCCAAGATCTCCTAGCGGGAAACGCAGATACGCAGTATTTT.

The chain couples TRBV6-5 to TRBJ1-5; TRBD1 might be the D (5 bases). The CDR3 is 13 residues long. Germline V CDR1 and CDR2: MNHEY, SVGAGI. The V and J ends lost 7 bases and 4 bases respectively, with 11 bases between them. CDR3 nucleotide sequence: TGTGCCAGCACCAACGGGGGGAATCAGCCCCAGCATTTT. Translation: CASTNGGNQPQHF.

The gene calls are TRBV11-3 and TRBJ1-3; perhaps TRBD1 as D (6 bases). The CDR3 length is 15 residues. V lost 4 bases and J 2 bases, leaving 12 bases between the germline ends. Germline values: CDR1 SGHNT, CDR2 YENEEA. The CDR3 nucleotides are TGTGCCAGCAGCTCCAGCAGGGGCCCTGGAAACACCATATATTTT. It specifies CASSSSRGPGNTIYF.

The V call is TRBV6-5, the J call TRBJ2-5; D is unresolved. The CDR3 is 14 amino acids. Trimming cost V 5 bases and J 1 base, with 11 bases left between them. Germline V CDR1 and CDR2: MNHEY, SVGAGI. The CDR3 spells CASSNPTPQETQYF. DNA for the CDR3: TGTGCCAGCAGTAATCCAACACCCCAAGAGACCCAGTACTTC.

The genes are TRBV11-2 and TRBJ2-1; possibly TRBD2 for D (5 bases). Germline V lookup: CDR1 SGHAT, CDR2 FQNNGV. The CDR3 covers 17 residues. The V gene lost 2 bases and the J gene lost 0 bases, with 14 bases spanning the gap. Here the CDR3 reads CASSLITGLASYNEQFF. The CDR3 DNA reads TGTGCCAGCAGCTTAATAACGGGGTTGGCCTCCTACAATGAGCAGTTCTTC.

The chain uses TRBV2 and TRBJ1-4, with 7 bases that match TRBD1. V dropped 7 bases and J dropped 7; count of bases not matched to a gene: 9. This CDR3 is built from 14 residues. Germline values: CDR1 SNHLY, CDR2 FYNNEI. CDR3: CASTKEQGSEKLFF. In nucleotides, the CDR3 is TGTGCCAGCACCAAAGAACAGGGGTCTGAAAAACTGTTTTTT.

The chain links TRBV6-6 to TRBJ2-7; the D is unclear. Germline loops: CDR1 MNHNY, CDR2 SVGAGI (reference sequence). Trimming stripped 1 base from V and 3 bases from J, with 13 bases between. There are 15 residues in the CDR3. CDR3 bases: TGTGCCAGCAGTTACTTTCAAAGTTCGGGCTACGAGCAGTACTTC. Its protein product is CASSYFQSSGYEQYF.

The V gene is TRBV6-5, the J gene TRBJ2-2; D is ambiguous. This CDR3 is 13 amino acids long. Deletions cut 4 bases from V and 0 bases from J, with 3 bases between. Germline lookup yields CDR1 MNHEY and CDR2 SVGAGI. The CDR3 protein is CASSLTNTGELFF. The DNA for the CDR3 is TGTGCCAGCAGTTTAACGAACACCGGGGAGCTGTTTTTT.

This clone was detected once. V and J are TRBV6-5 and TRBJ2-3, with 10 bases identical to TRBD1. CDR1 MNHEY and CDR2 SVGAGI come from the germline V gene. Trimming took 3 bases from V and 2 from J; bases not matched to a gene: 5. The CDR3 contains 16 residues. The CDR3 DNA is TGTGCCAGCAGTTATGACAGGGGGCTGGACACAGATACGCAGTATTTT. Translating it yields CASSYDRGLDTDTQYF.

The chain is built from TRBV4-1 and TRBJ1-4; the D is unclear. Per germline, CDR1 MGHRA and CDR2 YSYEKL. CDR3 length: 16 residues. V shed 4 bases and J shed 7 bases, with 19 bases lying between them. The DNA for the CDR3 is TGCGCCAGCAGCCCCTTTGAGGTGGCAGTTACTGAAAAACTGTTTTTT. Translating gives CASSPFEVAVTEKLFF.

The rearrangement uses TRBV28 and TRBJ2-7; possibly TRBD2 for D (5 bases). Germline V gene data show CDR1 as MDHEN and CDR2 as SYDVKM. The CDR3 totals 14 residues. Between the trimmed V and J ends, which lost 3 bases and 3 bases, there was a span of 12 bases. The CDR3 loop reads CASSLGATNYEQYF. The CDR3 nucleotides read TGTGCCAGCAGTTTGGGAGCCACCAACTACGAGCAGTACTTC. Together with reference TRBV28 and TRBJ2-7, the CDR3 gives the full variable domain: DVKVTQSSRYLVKRTGEKVFLECVQDMDHENMFWYRQDPGLGLRLIYFSYDVKMKEKGDIPEGYSVSREKKERFSLILESASTNQTSMYLCASSLGATNYEQYFGPGTRLTVT.